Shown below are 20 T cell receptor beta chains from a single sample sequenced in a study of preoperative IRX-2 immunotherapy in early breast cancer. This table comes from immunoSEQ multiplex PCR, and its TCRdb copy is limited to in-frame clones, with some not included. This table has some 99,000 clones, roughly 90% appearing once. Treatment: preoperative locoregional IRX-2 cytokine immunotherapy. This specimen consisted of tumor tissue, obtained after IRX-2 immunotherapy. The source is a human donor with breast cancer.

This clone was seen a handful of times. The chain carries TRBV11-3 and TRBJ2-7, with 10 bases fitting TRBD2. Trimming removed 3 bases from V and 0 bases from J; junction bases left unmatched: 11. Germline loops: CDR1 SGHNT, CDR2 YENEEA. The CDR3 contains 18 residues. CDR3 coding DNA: TGTGCCAGCAGCTTCCCACCGACCCCTAGCGGGAGCTCCTACGAGCAGTACTTC. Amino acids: CASSFPPTPSGSSYEQYF.

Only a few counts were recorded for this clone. The CDR3 DNA sequence: TGTGCCAGCAGTTCAACAGGGATAGGTCGGGGCTACACCTTC. Its translation is CASSSTGIGRGYTF. V is TRBV11-3 and J is TRBJ1-2, with TRBD1 as a possible D gene (6 bases). V lost 6 bases, J lost 8 bases, and 19 bases lay in between. Germline-derived CDR1 and CDR2 are SGHNT and YENEEA. The CDR3 consists of 14 residues.

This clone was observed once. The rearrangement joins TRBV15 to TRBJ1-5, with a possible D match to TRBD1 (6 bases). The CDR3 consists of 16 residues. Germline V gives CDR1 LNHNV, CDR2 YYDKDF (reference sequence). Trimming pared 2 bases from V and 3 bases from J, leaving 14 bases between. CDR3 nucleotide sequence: TGTGCCACCAGCAGATTTGAAGACAGGTACAATCAGCCCCAGCATTTT. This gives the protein CATSRFEDRYNQPQHF. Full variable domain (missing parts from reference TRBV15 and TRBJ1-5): DAMVIQNPRYQVTQFGKPVTLSCSQTLNHNVMYWYQQKSSQAPKLLFHYYDKDFNNEADTPDNFQSRRPNTSFCFLDIRSPGLGDTAMYLCATSRFEDRYNQPQHFGDGTRLSIL.

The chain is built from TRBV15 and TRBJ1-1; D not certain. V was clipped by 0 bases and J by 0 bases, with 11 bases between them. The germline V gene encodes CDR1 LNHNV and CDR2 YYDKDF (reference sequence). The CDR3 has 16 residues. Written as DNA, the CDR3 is TGTGCCACCAGCAGAGATCCTCCTCCAGTGAACACTGAAGCTTTCTTT. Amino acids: CATSRDPPPVNTEAFF.

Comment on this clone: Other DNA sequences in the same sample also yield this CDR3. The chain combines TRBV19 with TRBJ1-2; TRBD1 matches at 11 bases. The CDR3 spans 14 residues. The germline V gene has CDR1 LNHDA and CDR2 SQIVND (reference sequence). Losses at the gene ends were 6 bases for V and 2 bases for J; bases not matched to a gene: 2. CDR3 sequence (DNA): TGTGCCAGTAGAAGGACAGGGGGCAACTATGGCTACACCTTC. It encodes CASRRTGGNYGYTF.

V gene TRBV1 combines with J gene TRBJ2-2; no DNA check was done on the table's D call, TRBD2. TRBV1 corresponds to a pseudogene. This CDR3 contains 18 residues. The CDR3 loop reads CTSSRPLAGGPFGGELFF. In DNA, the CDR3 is TGCACCAGCAGCCGGCCCCTAGCGGGGGGCCCTTTTGGCGGGGAGCTGTTTTTT.

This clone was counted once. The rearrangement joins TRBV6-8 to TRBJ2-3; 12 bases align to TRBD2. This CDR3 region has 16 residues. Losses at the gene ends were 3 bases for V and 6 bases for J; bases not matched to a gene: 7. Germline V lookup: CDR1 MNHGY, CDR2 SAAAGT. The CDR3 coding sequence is TGTGCCAGCAGTTATCGTACTAGCGGGAGGAAGGATACGCAGTATTTT. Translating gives CASSYRTSGRKDTQYF.

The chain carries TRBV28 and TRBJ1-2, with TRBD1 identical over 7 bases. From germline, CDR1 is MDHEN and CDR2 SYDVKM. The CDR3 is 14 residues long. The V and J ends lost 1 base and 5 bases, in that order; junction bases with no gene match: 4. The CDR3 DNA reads TGTGCCAGCAGTTTATTCCTCAGGGGGTATGGCTACACCTTC. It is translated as CASSLFLRGYGYTF.

CDR3 nucleotide sequence: TGTGCCAGCAGCCTGGGGGGACAGGGGAACGAGCAGTACTTC. Encoded protein: CASSLGGQGNEQYF. V and J are TRBV28 and TRBJ2-7; 10 nucleotides align to TRBD1. CDR3 length: 14 residues. The junction had 7 bases not matched to a gene; V was cut back by 6 bases and J by 5 bases. Germline CDR1 MDHEN, CDR2 SYDVKM. The entire variable domain, with the rest obtained from reference TRBV28 and TRBJ2-7, is as follows: DVKVTQSSRYLVKRTGEKVFLECVQDMDHENMFWYRQDPGLGLRLIYFSYDVKMKEKGDIPEGYSVSREKKERFSLILESASTNQTSMYLCASSLGGQGNEQYFGPGTRLTVT.

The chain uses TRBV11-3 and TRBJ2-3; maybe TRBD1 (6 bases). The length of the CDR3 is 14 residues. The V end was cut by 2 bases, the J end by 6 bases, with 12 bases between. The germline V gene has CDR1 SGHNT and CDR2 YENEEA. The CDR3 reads CASSLTGPSDTQYF. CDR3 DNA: TGTGCCAGCAGCTTAACAGGGCCCTCGGATACGCAGTATTTT.

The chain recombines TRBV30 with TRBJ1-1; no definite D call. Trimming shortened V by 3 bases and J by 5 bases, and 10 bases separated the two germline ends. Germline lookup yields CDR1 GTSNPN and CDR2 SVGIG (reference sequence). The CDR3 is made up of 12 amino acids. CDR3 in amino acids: CAWRPGGTEAFF. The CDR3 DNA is TGTGCCTGGAGACCTGGTGGGACTGAAGCTTTCTTT. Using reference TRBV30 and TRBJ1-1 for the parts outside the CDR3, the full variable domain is SQTIHQWPATLVQPVGSPLSLECTVEGTSNPNLYWYRQAAGRGLQLLFYSVGIGQISSEVPQNLSASRPQDRQFILSSKKLLLSDSGFYLCAWRPGGTEAFFGQGTRLTVV.

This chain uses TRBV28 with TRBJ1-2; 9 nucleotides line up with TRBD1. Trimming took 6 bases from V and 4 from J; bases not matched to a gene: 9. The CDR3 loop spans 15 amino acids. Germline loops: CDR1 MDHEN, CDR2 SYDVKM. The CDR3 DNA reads TGTGCCAGCAGCCAAATCACAGGGGGCGTCTATGGCTACACCTTC. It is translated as CASSQITGGVYGYTF.

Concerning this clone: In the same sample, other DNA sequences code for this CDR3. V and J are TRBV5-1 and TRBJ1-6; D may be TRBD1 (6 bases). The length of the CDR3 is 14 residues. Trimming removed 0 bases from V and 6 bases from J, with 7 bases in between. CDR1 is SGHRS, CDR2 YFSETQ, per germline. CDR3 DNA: TGCGCCAGCAGCTTGGGACAGGTTAATTCACCCCTCCACTTT. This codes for CASSLGQVNSPLHF.

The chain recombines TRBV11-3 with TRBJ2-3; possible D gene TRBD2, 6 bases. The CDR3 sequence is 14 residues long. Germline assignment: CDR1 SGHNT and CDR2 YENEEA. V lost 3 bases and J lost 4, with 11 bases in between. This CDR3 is CASSFLTGADTQYF. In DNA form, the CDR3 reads TGTGCCAGCAGCTTCTTAACGGGGGCAGATACGCAGTATTTT.

The CDR3 sequence is CASSFSGTRNNEQFF. CDR3 nucleotide sequence: TGCGCCAGCAGCTTTTCGGGGACACGAAACAATGAGCAGTTCTTC. This rearrangement joins TRBV5-1 to TRBJ2-1; weak D call: TRBD1 (6 bases). Trimming took off 2 bases at V and 5 bases at J, with 14 bases between the two ends. There are 15 residues in the CDR3. Germline CDR1 SGHRS, CDR2 YFSETQ. Full variable domain (remainder filled in from reference TRBV5-1 and TRBJ2-1): KAGVTQTPRYLIKTRGQQVTLSCSPISGHRSVSWYQQTPGQGLQFLFEYFSETQRNKGNFPGRFSGRQFSNSRSEMNVSTLELGDSALYLCASSFSGTRNNEQFFGPGTRLTVL.

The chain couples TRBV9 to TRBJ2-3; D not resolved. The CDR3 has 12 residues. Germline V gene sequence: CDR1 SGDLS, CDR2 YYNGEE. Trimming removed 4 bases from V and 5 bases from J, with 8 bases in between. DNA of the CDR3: TGTGCCAGCAGCTTAACTGGAGATACGCAGTATTTT. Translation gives CASSLTGDTQYF. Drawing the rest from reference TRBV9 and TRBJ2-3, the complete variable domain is DSGVTQTPKHLITATGQRVTLRCSPRSGDLSVYWYQQSLDQGLQFLIQYYNGEERAKGNILERFSAQQFPDLHSELNLSSLELGDSALYFCASSLTGDTQYFGPGTRLTVL.

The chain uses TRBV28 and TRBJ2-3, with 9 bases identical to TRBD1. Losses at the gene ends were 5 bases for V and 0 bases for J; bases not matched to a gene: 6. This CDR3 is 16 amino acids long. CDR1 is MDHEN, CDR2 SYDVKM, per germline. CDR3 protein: CASSPQGAGSTDTQYF. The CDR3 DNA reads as TGTGCCAGCAGTCCACAGGGGGCCGGGAGCACAGATACGCAGTATTTT. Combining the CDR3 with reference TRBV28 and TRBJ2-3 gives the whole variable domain DVKVTQSSRYLVKRTGEKVFLECVQDMDHENMFWYRQDPGLGLRLIYFSYDVKMKEKGDIPEGYSVSREKKERFSLILESASTNQTSMYLCASSPQGAGSTDTQYFGPGTRLTVL.

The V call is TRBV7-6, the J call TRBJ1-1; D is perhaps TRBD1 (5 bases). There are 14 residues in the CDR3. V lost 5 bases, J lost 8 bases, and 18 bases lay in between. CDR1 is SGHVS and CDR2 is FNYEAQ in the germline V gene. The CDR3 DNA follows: TGTGCCAGCAGCAAAAACACAGTAGGGGAAGAAGCTTTCTTT. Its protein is CASSKNTVGEEAFF.

CDR3 bases: TGTGCCAGTAGCCCGACAGGGGCCGGGGATACGCAGTATTTT. It translates to CASSPTGAGDTQYF. The chain has TRBV19 and TRBJ2-3; TRBD1 matches at 8 bases. Germline loops: CDR1 LNHDA, CDR2 SQIVND (reference sequence). The CDR3 is 14 residues long. After removal of 6 bases from V and 6 bases from J, the junction contained 8 bases not matched to a gene.

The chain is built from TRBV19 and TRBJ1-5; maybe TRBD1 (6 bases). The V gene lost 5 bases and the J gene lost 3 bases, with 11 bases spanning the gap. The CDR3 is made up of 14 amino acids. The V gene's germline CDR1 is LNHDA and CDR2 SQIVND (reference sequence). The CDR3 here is CASSVQGANQPQHF. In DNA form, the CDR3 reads TGTGCCAGTAGTGTACAGGGTGCCAATCAGCCCCAGCATTTT.